This T cell receptor beta chain was profiled in a study of T cells of healthy individuals. TCRdb processed the 5' RACE reads anew with MiXCR; each CDR3 protein has one entry. Of fewer than 75,000 distinct CDR3 sequences in the sample, around 16% are singletons; the top ten hold around 5%. The CDR3 extends over 11 amino acids. Deletions cut 10 bases from V and 0 bases from J, with 4 bases between. Germline values: CDR1 SGHAT, CDR2 FQNNGV. This TCR derives from a human donor in good health. This chain joins TRBV11-2 and TRBJ2-1; the D is unclear. This CDR3 reads CATSSYNEQFF. The CDR3 DNA follows: TGTGCCACTAGCTCCTACAATGAGCAGTTCTTC. The whole variable domain, remainder taken from reference TRBV11-2 and TRBJ2-1, is EAGVAQSPRYKIIEKRQSVAFWCNPISGHATLYWYQQILGQGPKLLIQFQNNGVVDDSQLPKDRFSAERLKGVDSTLKIQPAKLEDSAVYLCATSSYNEQFFGPGTRLTVL.